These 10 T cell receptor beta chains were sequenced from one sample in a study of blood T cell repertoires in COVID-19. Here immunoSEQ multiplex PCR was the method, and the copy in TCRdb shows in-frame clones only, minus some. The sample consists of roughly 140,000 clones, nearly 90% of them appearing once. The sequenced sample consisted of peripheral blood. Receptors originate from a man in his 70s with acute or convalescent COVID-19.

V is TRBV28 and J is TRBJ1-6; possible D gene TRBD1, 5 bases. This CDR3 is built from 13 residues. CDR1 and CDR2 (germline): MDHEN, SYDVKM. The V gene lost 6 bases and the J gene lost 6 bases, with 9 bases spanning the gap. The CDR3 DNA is TGTGCCAGCAGCTTCGACAGTAATTCACCCCTCCACTTT. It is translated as CASSFDSNSPLHF.

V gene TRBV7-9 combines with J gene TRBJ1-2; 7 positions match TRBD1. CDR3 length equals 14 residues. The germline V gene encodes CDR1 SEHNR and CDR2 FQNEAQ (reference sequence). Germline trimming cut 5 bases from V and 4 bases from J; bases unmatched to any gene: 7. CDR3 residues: CASSILQGTYGYTF. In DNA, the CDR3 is TGTGCCAGCAGCATTTTACAGGGGACCTATGGCTACACCTTC.

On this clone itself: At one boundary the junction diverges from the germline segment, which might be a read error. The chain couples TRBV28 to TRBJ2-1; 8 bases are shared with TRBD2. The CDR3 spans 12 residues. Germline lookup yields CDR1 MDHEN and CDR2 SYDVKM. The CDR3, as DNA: TGTGCCAGCAGTCCGTACGCGGGACTAGAGATCTTC. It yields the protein CASSPYAGLEIF.

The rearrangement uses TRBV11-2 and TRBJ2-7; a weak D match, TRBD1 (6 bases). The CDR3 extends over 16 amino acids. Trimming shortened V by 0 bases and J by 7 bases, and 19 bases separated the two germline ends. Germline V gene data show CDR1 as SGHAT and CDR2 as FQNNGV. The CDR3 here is CASSLDYDRRVKEQYF. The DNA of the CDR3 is TGTGCCAGCAGCTTAGACTACGACAGGCGGGTTAAAGAGCAGTACTTC.

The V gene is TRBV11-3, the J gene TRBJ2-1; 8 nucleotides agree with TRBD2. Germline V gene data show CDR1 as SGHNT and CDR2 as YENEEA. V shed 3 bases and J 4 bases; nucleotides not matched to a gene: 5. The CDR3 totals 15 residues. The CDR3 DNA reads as TGTGCCAGCAGCTTGCAGCGGGGGCGGTACAATGAGCAGTTCTTC. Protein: CASSLQRGRYNEQFF.

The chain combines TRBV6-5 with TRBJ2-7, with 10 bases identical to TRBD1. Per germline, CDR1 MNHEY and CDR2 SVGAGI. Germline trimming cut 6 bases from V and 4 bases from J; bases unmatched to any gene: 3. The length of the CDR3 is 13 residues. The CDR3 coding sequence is TGTGCCAGCAGGCCGGGACAGGGGTACGAGCAGTACTTC. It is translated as CASRPGQGYEQYF.

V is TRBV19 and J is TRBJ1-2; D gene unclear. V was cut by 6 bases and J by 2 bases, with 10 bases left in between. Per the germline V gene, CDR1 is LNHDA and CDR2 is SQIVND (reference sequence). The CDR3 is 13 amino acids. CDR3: CASSTEGNYGYTF. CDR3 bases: TGTGCCAGTAGCACAGAGGGAAACTATGGCTACACCTTC. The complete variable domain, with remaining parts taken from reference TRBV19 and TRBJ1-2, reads DGGITQSPKYLFRKEGQNVTLSCEQNLNHDAMYWYRQDPGQGLRLIYYSQIVNDFQKGDIAEGYSVSREKKESFPLTVTSAQKNPTAFYLCASSTEGNYGYTFGSGTRLTVV.

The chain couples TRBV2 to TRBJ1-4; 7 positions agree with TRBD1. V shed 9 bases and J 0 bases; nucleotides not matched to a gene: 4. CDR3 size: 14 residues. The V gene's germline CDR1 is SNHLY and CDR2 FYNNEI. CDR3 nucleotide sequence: TGTGCCAGTCAGACAGGGACAACTAATGAAAAACTGTTTTTT. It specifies CASQTGTTNEKLFF.

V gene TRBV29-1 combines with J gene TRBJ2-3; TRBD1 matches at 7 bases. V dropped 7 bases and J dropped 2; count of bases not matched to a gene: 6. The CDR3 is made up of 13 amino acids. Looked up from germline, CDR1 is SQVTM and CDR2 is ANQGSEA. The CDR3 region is CSADRRYTDTQYF. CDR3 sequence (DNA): TGCAGCGCGGACAGGAGATACACAGATACGCAGTATTTT.

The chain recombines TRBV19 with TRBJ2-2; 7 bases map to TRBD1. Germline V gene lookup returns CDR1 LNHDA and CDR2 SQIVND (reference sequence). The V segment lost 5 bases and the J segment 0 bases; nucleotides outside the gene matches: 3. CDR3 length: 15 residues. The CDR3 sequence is CASSFDRANTGELFF. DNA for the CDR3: TGTGCCAGTAGTTTCGACAGGGCGAACACCGGGGAGCTGTTTTTT.